Each of the 14 T cell receptor beta chains below was sequenced from the same sample in a study of blood T cell repertoires in COVID-19. Generated by immunoSEQ multiplex PCR, the TCRdb table keeps only in-frame clones and is missing some. The profile shows over 65,000 clones, over 75% of them singletons. Sequencing was performed on peripheral blood. The receptors derive from a woman of 80 years or more with acute or convalescent COVID-19.

The chain combines TRBV19 with TRBJ1-5; 7 positions match TRBD1. Trimming took 9 bases from V and 5 from J; bases not matched to a gene: 7. The length of the CDR3 is 13 residues. Germline CDR1 LNHDA, CDR2 SQIVND (reference sequence). CDR3 protein: CASLDREDQPQHF. The DNA for the CDR3 is TGTGCCAGCCTTGACAGGGAGGATCAGCCCCAGCATTTT.

The chain is built from TRBV7-9 and TRBJ1-1, with D perhaps TRBD1 (6 bases). This CDR3 is built from 14 residues. Germline CDR1 is SEHNR and CDR2 is FQNEAQ (reference sequence). Trimming left V 5 bases short and J 1 base short, with 11 bases between. CDR3 protein: CASSGGAENTEAFF. The CDR3 nucleotides read TGTGCCAGCAGCGGGGGGGCTGAGAACACTGAAGCTTTCTTT.

The chain uses TRBV4-1 and TRBJ1-1, with 8 bases that match TRBD1. J gave up 4 bases and V 3 bases, and 4 bases lay outside the gene matches. There are 14 residues in the CDR3. Per the germline V gene, CDR1 is MGHRA and CDR2 is YSYEKL. CDR3 DNA: TGCGCCAGCAGCCAGTTAACAGGGGGCACTGAAGCTTTCTTT. Translated: CASSQLTGGTEAFF.

This chain links TRBV27 with TRBJ2-3, with 8 nucleotides matching TRBD1. The CDR3 runs to 13 residues. J gave up 7 bases and V 2 bases, and 2 bases lay outside the gene matches. Germline CDR1 MNHEY, CDR2 SMNVEV (reference sequence). The CDR3 bases are TGTGCCAGCAGTTTACAGGGGGCGAATACGCAGTATTTT. This codes for CASSLQGANTQYF.

This sequence joins TRBV7-9 and TRBJ1-5; no definite D call. Germline loops: CDR1 SEHNR, CDR2 FQNEAQ (reference sequence). The CDR3 is 13 residues long. With 1 base removed from V and 4 bases from J, the gap between germline ends came to 5 bases. Written as DNA, the CDR3 is TGTGCCAGCAGCTTAGTGGCAAATCAGCCCCAGCATTTT. Its protein is CASSLVANQPQHF.

In its sample, this clone was seen a few times. The chain employs TRBV9 and TRBJ2-1, with 9 bases identical to TRBD2. The CDR3 is 15 residues long. V was pared by 0 bases and J by 7 bases, with 5 bases of the junction left unmatched. CDR1 is SGDLS and CDR2 is YYNGEE in the germline V gene. The CDR3 DNA reads as TGTGCCAGCAGCGTAGATAGCGGGAGTACAAATGAGCAGTTCTTC. It yields the protein CASSVDSGSTNEQFF.

This chain joins TRBV5-1 and TRBJ2-7, with 7 bases identical to TRBD1. CDR1 and CDR2 (germline): SGHRS, YFSETQ. The V and J ends lost 3 bases and 0 bases, in that order; junction bases with no gene match: 6. CDR3 size: 15 residues. The CDR3 sequence: CASSWGTAASYEQYF. In DNA form, the CDR3 reads TGCGCCAGCAGCTGGGGGACAGCTGCCTCCTACGAGCAGTACTTC.

The gene calls are TRBV24-1 and TRBJ2-3, with D perhaps TRBD2 (6 bases). The CDR3 is 15 amino acids. The V end lost 4 bases, the J end lost 2 bases, and 12 bases lay between the germline ends. The germline gives CDR1 KGHDR, CDR2 SFDVKD. CDR3 DNA: TGTGCCACCAGTGAACCGGGACTTTACACAGATACGCAGTATTTT. Amino acids: CATSEPGLYTDTQYF.

This chain links TRBV2 with TRBJ2-3, with a tentative D call TRBD2 (6 bases). V gave up 8 bases and J gave up 2 bases, with 11 bases separating them. The CDR3 contains 13 residues. Per germline, CDR1 SNHLY and CDR2 FYNNEI. The CDR3 DNA sequence: TGTGCCAGCTTGGGGGGTAACACAGATACGCAGTATTTT. It specifies CASLGGNTDTQYF.

This clone has a single count. The gene calls are TRBV6-6 and TRBJ1-3; D not resolved. Germline CDR1 and CDR2: MNHNY and SVGAGI (reference sequence). This CDR3 spans 15 amino acids. Trimming took 3 bases from V and 0 from J, leaving 9 bases between them. Here the CDR3 DNA reads TGTGCCAGCAGTTATACGGGGAGCTCTGGAAACACCATATATTTT. This translates into CASSYTGSSGNTIYF.

The rearrangement links TRBV19 to TRBJ1-6, with a tentative D call TRBD1 (6 bases). CDR1 and CDR2 (germline): LNHDA, SQIVND (reference sequence). Between the trimmed V and J ends, which lost 5 bases and 14 bases, there was a span of 13 bases. CDR3 size: 12 residues. CDR3 in amino acids: CASSVPGQSLHF. As DNA, the CDR3 is TGTGCCAGTAGTGTGCCCGGACAGTCCCTCCACTTT.

The chain uses TRBV6-6 and TRBJ1-5; TRBD1 might be the D (6 bases). Germline CDR1 reads MNHNY; CDR2 reads SVGAGI (reference sequence). V was cut by 6 bases and J by 1 base, with 10 bases left in between. The CDR3 is 14 residues long. The CDR3 sequence is CASRRDTSNQPQHF. The CDR3 coding sequence is TGTGCCAGCAGACGGGACACGAGCAATCAGCCCCAGCATTTT.

The V gene is TRBV28, the J gene TRBJ1-2, with 7 nucleotides matching TRBD1. The CDR3 loop spans 14 amino acids. Germline V gene data show CDR1 as MDHEN and CDR2 as SYDVKM. V shed 2 bases, J shed 2 bases, and the junction held 2 bases outside the gene matches. This CDR3 is CASSLGTDNYGYTF. CDR3 in DNA: TGTGCCAGCAGTTTAGGGACAGACAACTATGGCTACACCTTC.

The rearrangement uses TRBV29-1 and TRBJ1-1; D is unclear. CDR1 is SQVTM and CDR2 is ANQGSEA in the germline V gene. This CDR3 has 12 residues. The V gene lost 3 bases and the J gene lost 5 bases, with 10 bases spanning the gap. CDR3 DNA sequence: TGCAGCGTTGACCGGGAACGGACTGAAGCTTTCTTT. Its protein is CSVDRERTEAFF.